This TCR beta chain was sequenced in a study of CD8 T cells in ankylosing spondylitis. Study-level points and caveats: Disease-linked clones reportedly showed significant enrichment in matched ankylosing spondylitis synovial fluid. Blood from ankylosing spondylitis patients appeared to carry a characteristic roughly 8-variant TCR beta motif.

On this clonotype itself: The antigen is not known.

The CDR3 has 13 residues. V was trimmed by 1 base and J by 5 bases, leaving 9 bases between them. Looked up from germline, CDR1 is SGHRS and CDR2 is YFSETQ. Quantitative 5'-RACE with molecular barcodes was used to make the TCR beta libraries. TCRdb re-called the 5' RACE reads with MiXCR, one entry per CDR3 protein. The table lists 340,000 or so distinct CDR3 sequences, roughly 14% of them singletons. Sequencing was carried out using blood, either unsorted or a sorted T cell fraction (not recorded which). This TCR was sampled from a male donor with ankylosing spondylitis or in good health (not recorded which). This chain joins TRBV5-1 and TRBJ1-1; D not certain. The CDR3, as DNA: TGCGCCAGCAGCTTGCGGGGTGGGACTGAAGCTTTCTTT. Translated: CASSLRGGTEAFF.